This T cell receptor beta chain was captured by sequencing in a study of CD8+ T cells in alopecia areata. Across the study: Tofacitinib therapy took 6 to 18 months; 6 months off drug came after.

There are 14 residues in the CDR3. V gave up 5 bases and J gave up 5 bases; unmatched junction bases: 9. Germline V gene data show CDR1 as SQVTM and CDR2 as ANQGSEA. Study findings and constraints: Possibly as an HLA-related effect, TCR sharing across patients appeared less clear than in mice.

Peripheral blood and lesional scalp punch biopsies were taken from alopecia areata patients. Sorting separated CD4+ and CD8+ T cells out of PBMCs. Once RNA had been extracted, it was reverse transcribed into cDNA to act as the sequencing template. Produced via immunoSEQ multiplex PCR; TCRdb's table is partial and in-frame only. Among roughly 130,000 clones listed, roughly 61% were seen once. As concerns this clone: Its antigen is as yet unknown.

The gene calls are TRBV29-1 and TRBJ2-1, with 7 bases fitting TRBD1. This receptor was taken from a human donor with alopecia areata. The material was CD4+ T cells sorted from blood, obtained at week 0. The CDR3, as DNA: TGCAGCGTTTATAAGACAGGGTGGGACAATGAGCAGTTCTTC. Translated: CSVYKTGWDNEQFF.